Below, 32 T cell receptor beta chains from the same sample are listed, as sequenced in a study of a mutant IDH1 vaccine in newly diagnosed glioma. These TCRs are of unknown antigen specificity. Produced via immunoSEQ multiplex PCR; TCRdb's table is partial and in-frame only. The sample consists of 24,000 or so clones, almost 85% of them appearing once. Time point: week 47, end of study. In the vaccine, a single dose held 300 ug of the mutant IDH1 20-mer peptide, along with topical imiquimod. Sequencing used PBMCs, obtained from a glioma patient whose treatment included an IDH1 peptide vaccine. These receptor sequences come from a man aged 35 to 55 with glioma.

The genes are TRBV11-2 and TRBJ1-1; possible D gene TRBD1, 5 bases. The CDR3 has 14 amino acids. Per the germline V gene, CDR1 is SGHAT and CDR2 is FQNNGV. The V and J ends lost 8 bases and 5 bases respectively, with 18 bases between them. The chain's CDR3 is CASGDRRVRTEAFF. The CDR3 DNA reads TGTGCCAGCGGGGACCGTAGGGTCCGTACTGAAGCTTTCTTT. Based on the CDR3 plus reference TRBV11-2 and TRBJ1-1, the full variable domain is EAGVAQSPRYKIIEKRQSVAFWCNPISGHATLYWYQQILGQGPKLLIQFQNNGVVDDSQLPKDRFSAERLKGVDSTLKIQPAKLEDSAVYLCASGDRRVRTEAFFGQGTRLTVV.

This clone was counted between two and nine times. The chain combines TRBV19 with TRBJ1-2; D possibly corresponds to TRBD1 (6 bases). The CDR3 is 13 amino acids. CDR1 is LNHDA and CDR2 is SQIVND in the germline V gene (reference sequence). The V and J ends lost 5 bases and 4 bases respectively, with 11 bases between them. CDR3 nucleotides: TGTGCCAGTAGTTACAGGGTAGGCTATGGCTACACCTTC. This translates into CASSYRVGYGYTF.

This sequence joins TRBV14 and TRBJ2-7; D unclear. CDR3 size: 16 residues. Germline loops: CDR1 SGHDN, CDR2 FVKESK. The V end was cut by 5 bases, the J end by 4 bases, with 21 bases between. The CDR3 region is CASSLGSPRASYEQYF. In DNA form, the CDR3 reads TGTGCCAGCAGCTTAGGTTCCCCTCGGGCCTCGTACGAGCAGTACTTC.

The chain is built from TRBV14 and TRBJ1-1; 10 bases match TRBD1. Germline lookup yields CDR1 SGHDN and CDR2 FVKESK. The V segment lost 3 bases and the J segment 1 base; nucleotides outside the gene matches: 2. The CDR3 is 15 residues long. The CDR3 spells CASSQGQGRNTEAFF. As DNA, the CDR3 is TGTGCCAGCAGCCAGGGACAGGGGCGGAACACTGAAGCTTTCTTT.

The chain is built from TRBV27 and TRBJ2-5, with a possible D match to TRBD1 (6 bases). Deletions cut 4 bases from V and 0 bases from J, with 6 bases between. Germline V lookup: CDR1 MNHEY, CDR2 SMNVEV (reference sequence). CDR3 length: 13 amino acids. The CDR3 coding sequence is TGTGCCAGCAGTTCAGGGGACCAAGAGACCCAGTACTTC. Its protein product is CASSSGDQETQYF.

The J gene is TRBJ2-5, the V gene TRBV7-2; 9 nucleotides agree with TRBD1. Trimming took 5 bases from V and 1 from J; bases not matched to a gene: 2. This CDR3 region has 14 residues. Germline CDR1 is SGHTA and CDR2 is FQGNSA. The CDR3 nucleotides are TGTGCCAGCAGCCCACAGGGGGCCCAAGAGACCCAGTACTTC. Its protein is CASSPQGAQETQYF. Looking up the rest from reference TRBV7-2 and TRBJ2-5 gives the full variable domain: GAGVSQSPSNKVTEKGKDVELRCDPISGHTALYWYRQSLGQGLEFLIYFQGNSAPDKSGLPSDRFSAERTGGSVSTLTIQRTQQEDSAVYLCASSPQGAQETQYFGPGTRLLVL.

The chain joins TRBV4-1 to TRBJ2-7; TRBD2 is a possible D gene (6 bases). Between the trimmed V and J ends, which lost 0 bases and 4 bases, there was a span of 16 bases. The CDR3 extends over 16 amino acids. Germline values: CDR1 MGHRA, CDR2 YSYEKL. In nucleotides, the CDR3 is TGCGCCAGCAGCCAAGATCCTGGGAGGCTAGCGTACGAGCAGTACTTC. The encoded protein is CASSQDPGRLAYEQYF.

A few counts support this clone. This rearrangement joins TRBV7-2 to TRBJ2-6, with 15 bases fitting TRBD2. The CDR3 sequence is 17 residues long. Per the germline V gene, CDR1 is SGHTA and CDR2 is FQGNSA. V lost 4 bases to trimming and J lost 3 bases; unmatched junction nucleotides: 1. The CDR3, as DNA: TGTGCCAGCAGCTCGGGACTAGCGGGAGGTGGGGCCAACGTCCTGACTTTC. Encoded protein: CASSSGLAGGGANVLTF.

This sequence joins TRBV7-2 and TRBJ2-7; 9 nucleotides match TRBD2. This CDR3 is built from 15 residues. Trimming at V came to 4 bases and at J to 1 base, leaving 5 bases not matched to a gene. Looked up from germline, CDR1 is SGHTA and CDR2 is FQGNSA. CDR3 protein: CASSSRLAASYEQYF. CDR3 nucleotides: TGTGCCAGCAGCTCTCGACTAGCGGCTTCCTACGAGCAGTACTTC.

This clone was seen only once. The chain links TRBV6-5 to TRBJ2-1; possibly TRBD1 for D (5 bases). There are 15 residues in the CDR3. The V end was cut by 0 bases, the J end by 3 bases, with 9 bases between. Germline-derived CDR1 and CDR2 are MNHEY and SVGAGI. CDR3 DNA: TGTGCCAGCAGTTACTCGGGGCTAATCTACAATGAGCAGTTCTTC. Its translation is CASSYSGLIYNEQFF.

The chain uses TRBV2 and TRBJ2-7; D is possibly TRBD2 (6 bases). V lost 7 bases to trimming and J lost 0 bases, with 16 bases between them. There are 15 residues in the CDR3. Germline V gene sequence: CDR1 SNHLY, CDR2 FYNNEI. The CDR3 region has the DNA TGTGCCAGCACCCATCCGGGGGAGGCCTCCTACGAGCAGTACTTC. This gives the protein CASTHPGEASYEQYF.

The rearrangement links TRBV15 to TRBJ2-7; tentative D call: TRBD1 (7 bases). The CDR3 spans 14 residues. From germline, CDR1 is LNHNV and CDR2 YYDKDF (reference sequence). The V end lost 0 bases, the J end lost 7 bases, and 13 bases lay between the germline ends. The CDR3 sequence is CATSRDDQGGEQYF. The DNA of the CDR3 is TGTGCCACCAGCAGAGATGACCAGGGGGGAGAGCAGTACTTC.

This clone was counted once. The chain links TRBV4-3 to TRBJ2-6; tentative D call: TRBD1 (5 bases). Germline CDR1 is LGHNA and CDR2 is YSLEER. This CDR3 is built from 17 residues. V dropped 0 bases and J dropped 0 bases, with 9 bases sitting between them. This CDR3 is CASSQDRGSSGANVLTF. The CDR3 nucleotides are TGCGCCAGCAGCCAAGATAGGGGAAGCTCTGGGGCCAACGTCCTGACTTTC.

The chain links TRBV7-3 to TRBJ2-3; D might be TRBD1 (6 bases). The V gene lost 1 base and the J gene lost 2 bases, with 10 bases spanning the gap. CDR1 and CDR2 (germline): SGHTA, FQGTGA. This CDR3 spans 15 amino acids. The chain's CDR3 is CASSLSPGHTDTQYF. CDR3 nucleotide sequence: TGTGCCAGCAGCTTAAGTCCGGGACACACAGATACGCAGTATTTT.

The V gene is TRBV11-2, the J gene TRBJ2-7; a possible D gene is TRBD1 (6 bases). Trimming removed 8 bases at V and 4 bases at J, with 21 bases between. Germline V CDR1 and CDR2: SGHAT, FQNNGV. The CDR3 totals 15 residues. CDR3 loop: CASGALGRGPYEQYF. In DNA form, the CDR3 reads TGTGCCAGCGGGGCTTTAGGCAGGGGACCTTACGAGCAGTACTTC.

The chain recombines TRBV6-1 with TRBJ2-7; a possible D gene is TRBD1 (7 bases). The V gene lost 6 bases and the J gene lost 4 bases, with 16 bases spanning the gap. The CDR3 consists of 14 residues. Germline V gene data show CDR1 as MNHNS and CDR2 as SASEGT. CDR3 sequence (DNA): TGTGCCAGCAGCGCGGGACAGATTTCTTACGAGCAGTACTTC. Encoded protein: CASSAGQISYEQYF.

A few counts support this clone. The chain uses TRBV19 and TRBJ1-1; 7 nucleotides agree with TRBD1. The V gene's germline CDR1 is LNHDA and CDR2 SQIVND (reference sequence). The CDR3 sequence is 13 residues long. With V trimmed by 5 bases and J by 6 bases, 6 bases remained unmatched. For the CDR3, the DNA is TGTGCCAGTAGTCACGGGACAGCTTCTGAAGCTTTCTTT. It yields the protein CASSHGTASEAFF.

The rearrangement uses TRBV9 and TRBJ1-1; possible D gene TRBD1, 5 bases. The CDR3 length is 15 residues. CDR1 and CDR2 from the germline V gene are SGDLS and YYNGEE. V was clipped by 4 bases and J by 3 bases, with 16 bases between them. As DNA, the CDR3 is TGTGCCAGCAGCCCCAGGGAGGGGACGGACACTGAAGCTTTCTTT. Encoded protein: CASSPREGTDTEAFF.

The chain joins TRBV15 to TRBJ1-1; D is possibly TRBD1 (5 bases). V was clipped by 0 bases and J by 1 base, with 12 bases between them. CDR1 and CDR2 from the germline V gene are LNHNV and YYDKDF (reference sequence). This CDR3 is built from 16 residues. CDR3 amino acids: CATSRDTQGRNTEAFF. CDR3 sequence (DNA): TGTGCCACCAGCAGAGATACGCAGGGCCGGAACACTGAAGCTTTCTTT.

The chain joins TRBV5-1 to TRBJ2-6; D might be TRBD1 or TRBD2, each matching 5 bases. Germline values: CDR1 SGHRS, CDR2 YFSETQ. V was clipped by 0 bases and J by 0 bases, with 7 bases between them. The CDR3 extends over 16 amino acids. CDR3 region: CASSLVGTSGANVLTF. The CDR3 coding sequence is TGCGCCAGCAGCTTGGTAGGGACCTCTGGGGCCAACGTCCTGACTTTC.

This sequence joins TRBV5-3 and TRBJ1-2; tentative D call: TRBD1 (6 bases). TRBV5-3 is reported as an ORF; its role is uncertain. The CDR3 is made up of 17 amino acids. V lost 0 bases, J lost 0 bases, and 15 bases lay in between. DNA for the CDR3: TGTGCCAGAAGCTTGGCAGATCCACAGGGAACTAACTATGGCTACACCTTC. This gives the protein CARSLADPQGTNYGYTF.

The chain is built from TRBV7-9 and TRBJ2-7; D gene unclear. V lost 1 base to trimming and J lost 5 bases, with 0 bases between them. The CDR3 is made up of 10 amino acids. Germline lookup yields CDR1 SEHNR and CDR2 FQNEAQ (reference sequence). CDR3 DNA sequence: TGTGCCAGCAGCTTAGACGAGCAGTACTTC. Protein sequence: CASSLDEQYF.

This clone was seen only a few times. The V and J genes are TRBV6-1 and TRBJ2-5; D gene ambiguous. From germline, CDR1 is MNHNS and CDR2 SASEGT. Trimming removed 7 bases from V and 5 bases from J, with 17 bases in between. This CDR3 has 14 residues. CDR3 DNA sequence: TGTGCCAGCACCGAGGATCCCGCTCGGGAGACCCAGTACTTC. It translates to CASTEDPARETQYF.

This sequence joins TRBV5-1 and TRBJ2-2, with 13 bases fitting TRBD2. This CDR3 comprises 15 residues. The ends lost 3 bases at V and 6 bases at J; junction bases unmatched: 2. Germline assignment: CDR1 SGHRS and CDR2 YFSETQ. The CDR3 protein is CASSSGLAGAGELFF. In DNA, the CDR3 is TGCGCCAGCAGCTCCGGACTAGCGGGAGCCGGGGAGCTGTTTTTT. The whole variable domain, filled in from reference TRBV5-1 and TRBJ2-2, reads KAGVTQTPRYLIKTRGQQVTLSCSPISGHRSVSWYQQTPGQGLQFLFEYFSETQRNKGNFPGRFSGRQFSNSRSEMNVSTLELGDSALYLCASSSGLAGAGELFFGEGSRLTVL.

Written as DNA, the CDR3 is TGTGCCAGCAGCCCCCGGCCGGGTTCCTACGAGCAGTACTTC. Translation: CASSPRPGSYEQYF. The chain combines TRBV27 with TRBJ2-7; D is unclear. CDR1 and CDR2 (germline): MNHEY, SMNVEV (reference sequence). The CDR3 has 14 amino acids. Trimming shortened V by 6 bases and J by 1 base, and 13 bases separated the two germline ends.

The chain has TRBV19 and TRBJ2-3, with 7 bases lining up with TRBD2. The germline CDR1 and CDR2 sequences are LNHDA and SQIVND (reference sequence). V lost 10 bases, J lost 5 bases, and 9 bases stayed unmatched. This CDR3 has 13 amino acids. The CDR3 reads CATNREAGDTQYF. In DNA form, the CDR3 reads TGTGCCACCAATCGGGAGGCGGGAGATACGCAGTATTTT.

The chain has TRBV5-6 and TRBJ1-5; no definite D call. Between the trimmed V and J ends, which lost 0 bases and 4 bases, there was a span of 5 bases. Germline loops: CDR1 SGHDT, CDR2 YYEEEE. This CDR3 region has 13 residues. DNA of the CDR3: TGTGCCAGCAGCTTGGGTGTAAATCAGCCCCAGCATTTT. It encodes CASSLGVNQPQHF.

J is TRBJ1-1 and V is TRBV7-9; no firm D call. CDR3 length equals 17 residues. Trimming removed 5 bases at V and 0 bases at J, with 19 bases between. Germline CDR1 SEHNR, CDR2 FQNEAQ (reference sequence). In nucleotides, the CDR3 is TGTGCCAGCAGCCCCAAACCGGGCTCTGCCATGAACACTGAAGCTTTCTTT. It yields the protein CASSPKPGSAMNTEAFF.

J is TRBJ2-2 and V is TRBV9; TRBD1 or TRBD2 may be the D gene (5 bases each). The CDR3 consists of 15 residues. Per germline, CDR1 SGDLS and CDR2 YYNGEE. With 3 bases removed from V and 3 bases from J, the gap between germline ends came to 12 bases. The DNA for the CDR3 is TGTGCCAGCAGCGCAGGGCTGAGGGACACCGGGGAGCTGTTTTTT. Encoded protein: CASSAGLRDTGELFF.

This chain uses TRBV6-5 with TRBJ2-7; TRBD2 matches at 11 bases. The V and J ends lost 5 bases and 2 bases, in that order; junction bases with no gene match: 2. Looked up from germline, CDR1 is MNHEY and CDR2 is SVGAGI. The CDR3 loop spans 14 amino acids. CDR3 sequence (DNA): TGTGCCAGCAGTATAGCGGGAGGGCCCTACGAGCAGTACTTC. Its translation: CASSIAGGPYEQYF.

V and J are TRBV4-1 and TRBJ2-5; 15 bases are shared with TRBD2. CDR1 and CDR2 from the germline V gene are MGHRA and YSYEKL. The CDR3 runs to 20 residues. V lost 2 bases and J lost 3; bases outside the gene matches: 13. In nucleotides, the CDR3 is TGCGCCAGCAGCCAACGGAGGACTAGCGGGAGGGCCGAGGTCAAAGAGACCCAGTACTTC. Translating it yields CASSQRRTSGRAEVKETQYF.

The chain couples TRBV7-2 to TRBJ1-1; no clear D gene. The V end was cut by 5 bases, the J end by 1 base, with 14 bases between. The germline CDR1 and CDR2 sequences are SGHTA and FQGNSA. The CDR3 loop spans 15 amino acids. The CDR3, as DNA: TGTGCCAGCAGCGATCGACGGTTAGGGAACACTGAAGCTTTCTTT. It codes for CASSDRRLGNTEAFF.